Each of the 16 T cell receptor beta chains below was sequenced from the same sample in a study of blood T cell repertoires in COVID-19. Assay used: immunoSEQ multiplex PCR; TCRdb lists only in-frame clones, some missing. This table has approximately 300,000 clones, approximately 88% appearing once. Sequenced input: peripheral blood. The source of these receptors is a man aged 18 to 29 who had recovered from COVID-19.

The rearrangement links TRBV6-2 or TRBV6-3 to TRBJ1-2; no clear D. The length of the CDR3 is 17 residues. The V gene lost 4 bases and the J gene lost 3 bases, with 21 bases spanning the gap. The germline V gene has CDR1 MNHEY and CDR2 SVGEGT. The CDR3 bases are TGTGCCAGCAGTTCCTTGGAGTATCAACGGGAGGACTATGGCTACACCTTC. This sequence encodes CASSSLEYQREDYGYTF.

This chain joins TRBV27 and TRBJ2-4; D is unresolved. V lost 5 bases to trimming and J lost 6 bases, with 8 bases between them. The CDR3 is 12 amino acids. Per the germline V gene, CDR1 is MNHEY and CDR2 is SMNVEV (reference sequence). CDR3 sequence reads: CASSHGLNIQYF. The CDR3 DNA sequence: TGTGCCAGCAGTCACGGGTTAAACATTCAGTACTTC.

The chain has TRBV19 and TRBJ1-4; 8 nucleotides match TRBD1. Per the germline V gene, CDR1 is LNHDA and CDR2 is SQIVND (reference sequence). Losses at the gene ends were 5 bases for V and 7 bases for J; bases not matched to a gene: 6. CDR3 length: 14 residues. The chain's CDR3 is CASSDRGYGEKLFF. As DNA, the CDR3 is TGTGCCAGTAGTGACAGGGGATATGGTGAAAAACTGTTTTTT.

The genes are TRBV28 and TRBJ1-1; the match to TRBD1 covers 7 bases. V lost 6 bases, J lost 0 bases, and 7 bases stayed unmatched. Germline V lookup: CDR1 MDHEN, CDR2 SYDVKM. The CDR3 length is 15 residues. The CDR3 DNA sequence: TGTGCCAGCAGCTTGACAGGGAGAATGAACACTGAAGCTTTCTTT. Residues: CASSLTGRMNTEAFF.

The J gene is TRBJ2-7, the V gene TRBV7-2; TRBD2 matches at 8 bases. The V gene end was trimmed by 1 base and the J gene end by 5 bases; junction bases not matched to a gene: 10. This CDR3 has 16 residues. From germline, CDR1 is SGHTA and CDR2 FQGNSA. The CDR3 coding sequence is TGTGCCAGCAGCTTAGTAGATGGGCTAGCGGGTAACGAGCAGTACTTC. Residues: CASSLVDGLAGNEQYF. The whole variable domain, remainder taken from reference TRBV7-2 and TRBJ2-7, is GAGVSQSPSNKVTEKGKDVELRCDPISGHTALYWYRQSLGQGLEFLIYFQGNSAPDKSGLPSDRFSAERTGGSVSTLTIQRTQQEDSAVYLCASSLVDGLAGNEQYFGPGTRLTVT.

The chain couples TRBV2 to TRBJ1-2; possibly TRBD1 for D (6 bases). The V end lost 6 bases, the J end lost 1 base, and 12 bases lay between the germline ends. The CDR3 runs to 14 residues. Germline V gene data show CDR1 as SNHLY and CDR2 as FYNNEI. For the CDR3, the DNA is TGTGCCAGCAGCTCGGGACACCTTAACTATGGCTACACCTTC. Protein: CASSSGHLNYGYTF.

The chain has TRBV5-1 and TRBJ1-4, with TRBD1 matching over 7 bases. The V segment lost 4 bases and the J segment 5 bases; nucleotides outside the gene matches: 5. The length of the CDR3 is 14 residues. The germline CDR1 and CDR2 sequences are SGHRS and YFSETQ. The CDR3 loop reads CASSPGTVNEKLFF. The CDR3 DNA is TGCGCCAGCAGCCCCGGGACAGTAAATGAAAAACTGTTTTTT. The whole variable domain, filled in from reference TRBV5-1 and TRBJ1-4, reads KAGVTQTPRYLIKTRGQQVTLSCSPISGHRSVSWYQQTPGQGLQFLFEYFSETQRNKGNFPGRFSGRQFSNSRSEMNVSTLELGDSALYLCASSPGTVNEKLFFGSGTQLSVL.

CDR3 DNA: TGCAGCGTTGAATACGGGACTGACTCCTACGAGCAGTACTTC. This sequence encodes CSVEYGTDSYEQYF. The chain has TRBV29-1 and TRBJ2-7, with a possible D match to TRBD2 (6 bases). The length of the CDR3 is 14 residues. The germline V gene has CDR1 SQVTM and CDR2 ANQGSEA. Trimming cost V 2 bases and J 0 bases, with 11 bases left between them.

This clone appeared a single time. The chain couples TRBV5-4 to TRBJ2-3; 9 bases align to TRBD1. Germline lookup yields CDR1 SGHNT and CDR2 YYREEE (reference sequence). CDR3 length equals 17 residues. V trimming: 7 bases; J trimming: 0 bases; junction bases outside the gene matches: 12. The chain's CDR3 is CASSDRVQGASTDTQYF. The CDR3 coding sequence is TGTGCCAGCTCTGATAGGGTACAGGGGGCGAGCACAGATACGCAGTATTTT.

The V call is TRBV6-5, the J call TRBJ2-5; perhaps TRBD2 as D (6 bases). The CDR3 extends over 15 amino acids. The V gene lost 2 bases and the J gene lost 5 bases, with 15 bases spanning the gap. Looked up from germline, CDR1 is MNHEY and CDR2 is SVGAGI. CDR3 region: CASSYGGVGDETQYF. In nucleotides, the CDR3 is TGTGCCAGCAGTTACGGCGGGGTCGGTGATGAGACCCAGTACTTC.

This clone was counted only a few times. The chain links TRBV4-1 to TRBJ1-1, with no clear D. Germline values: CDR1 MGHRA, CDR2 YSYEKL. The V end was cut by 4 bases, the J end by 0 bases, with 15 bases between. This CDR3 contains 16 residues. The DNA of the CDR3 is TGCGCCAGCAGCCTGGGAGGGCAGCGCATGAACACTGAAGCTTTCTTT. Translation gives CASSLGGQRMNTEAFF.

This chain connects TRBV6-2 or TRBV6-3 to TRBJ2-7; 8 positions agree with TRBD1. The CDR3 has 15 amino acids. V lost 4 bases, J lost 1 base, and 6 bases stayed unmatched. The germline gives CDR1 MNHEY, CDR2 SVGEGT. The CDR3 region has the DNA TGTGCCAGCAGTTTTATGACAGGGGCTTCCTACGAGCAGTACTTC. This sequence encodes CASSFMTGASYEQYF.

This chain uses TRBV7-9 with TRBJ1-4, with a tentative D call TRBD1 (6 bases). V dropped 5 bases and J dropped 4 bases, with 14 bases sitting between them. The CDR3 runs 15 residues. Per germline, CDR1 SEHNR and CDR2 FQNEAQ (reference sequence). Here the CDR3 DNA reads TGTGCCAGCAGCGCGCGACAGGCGTTTAATGAAAAACTGTTTTTT. This codes for CASSARQAFNEKLFF.

The chain employs TRBV6-5 and TRBJ2-7; a possible D gene is TRBD2 (5 bases). Trimming removed 0 bases from V and 5 bases from J, with 11 bases in between. The CDR3 runs 14 residues. Germline values: CDR1 MNHEY, CDR2 SVGAGI. In nucleotides, the CDR3 is TGTGCCAGCAGTTACTCGCGAGCGGCACACGAGCAGTACTTC. Amino acids: CASSYSRAAHEQYF.

The chain links TRBV4-3 to TRBJ2-3; 12 nucleotides line up with TRBD2. Germline V gene sequence: CDR1 LGHNA, CDR2 YSLEER. The CDR3 runs to 18 residues. V dropped 2 bases and J dropped 4; count of bases not matched to a gene: 10. The CDR3 bases are TGCGCCAGCAGCCAAAAAGGGACTAGCGGGTTTACCGCAGATACGCAGTATTTT. It yields the protein CASSQKGTSGFTADTQYF.

A few counts support this clone. This chain's CDR3 is CASSLGRVNTGELFF. CDR3 sequence (DNA): TGTGCCAGCAGCTTAGGGCGAGTGAACACCGGGGAGCTGTTTTTT. The chain couples TRBV7-3 to TRBJ2-2; D gene ambiguous. Germline assignment: CDR1 SGHTA and CDR2 FQGTGA. The ends were cut back, 2 bases at V and 1 base at J, with 8 bases in the middle. The CDR3 is made up of 15 amino acids.